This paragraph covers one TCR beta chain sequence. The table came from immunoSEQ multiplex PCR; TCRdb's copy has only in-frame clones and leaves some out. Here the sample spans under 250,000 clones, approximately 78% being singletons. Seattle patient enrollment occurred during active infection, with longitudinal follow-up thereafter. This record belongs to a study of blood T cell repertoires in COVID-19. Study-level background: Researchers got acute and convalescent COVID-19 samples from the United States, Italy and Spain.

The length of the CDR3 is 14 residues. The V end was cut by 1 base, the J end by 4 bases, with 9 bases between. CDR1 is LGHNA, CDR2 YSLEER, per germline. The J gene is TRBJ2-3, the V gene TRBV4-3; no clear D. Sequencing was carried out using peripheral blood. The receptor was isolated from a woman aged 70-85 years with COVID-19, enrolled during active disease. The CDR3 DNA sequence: TGCGCCAGCAGCCAAGTACTCGCTCCAGATACGCAGTATTTT. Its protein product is CASSQVLAPDTQYF.